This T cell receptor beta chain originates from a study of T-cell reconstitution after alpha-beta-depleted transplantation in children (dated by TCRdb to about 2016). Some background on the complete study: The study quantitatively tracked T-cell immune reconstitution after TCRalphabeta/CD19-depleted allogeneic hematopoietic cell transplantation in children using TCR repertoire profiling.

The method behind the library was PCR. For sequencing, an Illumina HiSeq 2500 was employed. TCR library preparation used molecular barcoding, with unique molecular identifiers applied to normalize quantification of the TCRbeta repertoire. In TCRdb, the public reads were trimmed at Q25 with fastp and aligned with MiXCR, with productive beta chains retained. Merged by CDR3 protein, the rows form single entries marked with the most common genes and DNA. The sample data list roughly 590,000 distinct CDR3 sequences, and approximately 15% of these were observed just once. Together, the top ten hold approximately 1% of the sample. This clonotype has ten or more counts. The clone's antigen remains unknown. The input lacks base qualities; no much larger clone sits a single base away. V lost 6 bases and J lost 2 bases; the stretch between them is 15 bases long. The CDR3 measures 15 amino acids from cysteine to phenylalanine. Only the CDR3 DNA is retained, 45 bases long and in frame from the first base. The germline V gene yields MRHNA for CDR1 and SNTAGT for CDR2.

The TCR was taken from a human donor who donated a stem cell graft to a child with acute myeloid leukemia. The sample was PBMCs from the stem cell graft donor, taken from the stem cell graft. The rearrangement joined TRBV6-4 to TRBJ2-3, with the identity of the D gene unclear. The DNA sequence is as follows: TGTGCCAGCAGCTCCCGACGAACACCCACAGATACGCAGTATTTT. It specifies CASSSRRTPTDTQYF.